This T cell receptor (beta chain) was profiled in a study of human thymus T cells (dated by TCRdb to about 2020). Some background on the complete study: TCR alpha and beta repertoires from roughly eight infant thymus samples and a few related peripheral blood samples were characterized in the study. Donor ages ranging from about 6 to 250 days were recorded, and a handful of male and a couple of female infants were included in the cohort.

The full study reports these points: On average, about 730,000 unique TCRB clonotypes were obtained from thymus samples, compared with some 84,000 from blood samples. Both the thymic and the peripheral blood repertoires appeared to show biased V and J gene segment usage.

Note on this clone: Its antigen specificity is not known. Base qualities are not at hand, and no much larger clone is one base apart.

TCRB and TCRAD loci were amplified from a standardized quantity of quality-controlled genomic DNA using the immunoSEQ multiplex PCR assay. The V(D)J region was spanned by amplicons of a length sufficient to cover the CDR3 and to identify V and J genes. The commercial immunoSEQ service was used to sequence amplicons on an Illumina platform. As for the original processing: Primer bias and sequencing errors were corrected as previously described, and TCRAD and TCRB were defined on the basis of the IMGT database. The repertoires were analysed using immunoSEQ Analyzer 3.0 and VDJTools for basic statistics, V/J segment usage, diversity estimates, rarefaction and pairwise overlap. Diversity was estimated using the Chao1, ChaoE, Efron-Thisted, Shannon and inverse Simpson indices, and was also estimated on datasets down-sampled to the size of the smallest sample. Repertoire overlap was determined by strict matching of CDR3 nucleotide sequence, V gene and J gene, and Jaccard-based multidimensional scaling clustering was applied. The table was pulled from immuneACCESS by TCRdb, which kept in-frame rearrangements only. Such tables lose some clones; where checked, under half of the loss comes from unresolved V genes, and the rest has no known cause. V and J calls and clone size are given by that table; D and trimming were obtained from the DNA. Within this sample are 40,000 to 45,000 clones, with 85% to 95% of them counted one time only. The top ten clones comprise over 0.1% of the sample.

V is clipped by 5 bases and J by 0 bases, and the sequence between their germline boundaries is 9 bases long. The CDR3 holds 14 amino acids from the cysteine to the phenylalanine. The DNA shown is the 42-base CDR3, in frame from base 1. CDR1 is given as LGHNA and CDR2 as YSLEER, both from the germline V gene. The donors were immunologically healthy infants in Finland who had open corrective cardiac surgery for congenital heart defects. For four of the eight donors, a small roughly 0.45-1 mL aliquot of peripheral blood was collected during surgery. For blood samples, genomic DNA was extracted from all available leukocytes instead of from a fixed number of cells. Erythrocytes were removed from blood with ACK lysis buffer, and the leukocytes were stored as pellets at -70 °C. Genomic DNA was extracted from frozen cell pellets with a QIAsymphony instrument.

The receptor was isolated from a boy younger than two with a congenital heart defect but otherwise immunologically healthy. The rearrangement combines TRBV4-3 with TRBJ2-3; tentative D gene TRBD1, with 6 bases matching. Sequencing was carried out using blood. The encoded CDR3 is CASSWTASTDTQYF. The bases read TGCGCCAGCAGCTGGACAGCTAGCACAGATACGCAGTATTTT.